Shown below are 23 T cell receptor beta chains from a single sample sequenced in a study of blood T cell repertoires in COVID-19 (dated by TCRdb to 2019 to 2021). Library generation was performed with the immunoSEQ multiplex PCR assay. TCRdb carries this immuneACCESS record with in-frame sequences only. Its versions omit some clonotypes, under half of them owing to an unresolved V gene in the studies checked, with the rest unexplained. The table for this sample lists fewer than 250,000 clones; approximately 85% of them were counted only once. Of the sample, approximately 8.6% is held by the ten largest clones. Material: PBMCs or T cells enriched from blood (not recorded which). The source of these receptors is a woman between 45 and 60 years old with acute COVID-19.

The chain has TRBV23-1 and TRBJ1-2; 8 bases map to TRBD1. TRBV23-1 is reported as an ORF; its role is uncertain. The CDR3 runs 18 residues. The ends lost 6 bases at V and 2 bases at J; junction bases unmatched: 17. The CDR3 is CASSPISGQGNFNYGYTF. The CDR3 DNA is TGCGCCAGCAGCCCCATAAGTGGACAGGGAAATTTCAACTATGGCTACACCTTC.

This clone was found a few times. The genes are TRBV20-1 and TRBJ1-5; D is perhaps TRBD1 (5 bases). Germline lookup yields CDR1 DFQATT and CDR2 SNEGSKA (reference sequence). The CDR3 length is 14 residues. V was cut by 3 bases and J by 0 bases, with 9 bases left in between. In nucleotides, the CDR3 is TGCAGTGCTAGTCAGACAGATAGCAATCAGCCCCAGCATTTT. It specifies CSASQTDSNQPQHF.

This clone was recorded once. This chain joins TRBV10-3 and TRBJ2-3; 8 positions agree with TRBD1. V was clipped by 6 bases and J by 5 bases; unmatched bases: 10. Germline V gene lookup returns CDR1 ENHRY and CDR2 SYGVKD. This CDR3 has 15 amino acids. The CDR3: CAIRTGVQGIDTQYF. The CDR3 DNA reads as TGTGCCATCAGGACAGGGGTGCAGGGTATAGATACGCAGTATTTT.

This chain connects TRBV25-1 to TRBJ1-1; possible D gene TRBD1, 6 bases. V dropped 1 base and J dropped 0 bases, with 18 bases sitting between them. Germline CDR1 and CDR2: MGHDK and SYGVNS. The CDR3 extends over 18 amino acids. The CDR3: CASSEFATGGGMNTEAFF. For the CDR3, the DNA is TGTGCCAGCAGTGAATTCGCGACAGGAGGAGGAATGAACACTGAAGCTTTCTTT.

This clone was picked up a small number of times. The sample has other DNA sequences that encode this CDR3 too. J is TRBJ2-7 and V is TRBV19; 9 nucleotides match TRBD1. The germline V gene has CDR1 LNHDA and CDR2 SQIVND (reference sequence). V shed 2 bases and J 6 bases; nucleotides not matched to a gene: 5. The CDR3 spans 14 residues. The CDR3 DNA follows: TGTGCCAGTAGTATAACGGGACAGGGCTCCGAGCAGTACTTC. Protein product: CASSITGQGSEQYF.

In this sample, this clone turned up a few times. The chain couples TRBV20-1 to TRBJ1-2; the match to TRBD1 covers 8 bases. The V gene's germline CDR1 is DFQATT and CDR2 SNEGSKA (reference sequence). V lost 8 bases to trimming and J lost 4 bases; unmatched junction nucleotides: 3. This CDR3 region has 11 residues. The CDR3 DNA sequence: TGCAGTTCAGACAGGGGCTATGGCTACACCTTC. Its protein is CSSDRGYGYTF.

This clone was seen a single time. The gene calls are TRBV30 and TRBJ2-1; 7 bases are shared with TRBD2. The ends lost 8 bases at V and 4 bases at J; junction bases unmatched: 2. The CDR3 extends over 11 amino acids. The germline CDR1 and CDR2 sequences are GTSNPN and SVGIG (reference sequence). CDR3 nucleotide sequence: TGTGCCGGGCGGGAGTACAATGAGCAGTTCTTC. Translation: CAGREYNEQFF.

The chain employs TRBV9 and TRBJ2-2, with D unclear. Germline CDR1 is SGDLS and CDR2 is YYNGEE. The CDR3 extends over 13 amino acids. Deletions cut 2 bases from V and 4 bases from J, with 6 bases between. The CDR3 region has the DNA TGTGCCAGCAGCGTCTCCTCCACCGGGGAGCTGTTTTTT. Encoded protein: CASSVSSTGELFF. Complete variable domain (other parts from reference TRBV9 and TRBJ2-2): DSGVTQTPKHLITATGQRVTLRCSPRSGDLSVYWYQQSLDQGLQFLIQYYNGEERAKGNILERFSAQQFPDLHSELNLSSLELGDSALYFCASSVSSTGELFFGEGSRLTVL.

In its sample, this clone was seen a few times. The rearrangement links TRBV3-1 (or the pseudogene TRBV3-2) to TRBJ2-2; 9 bases map to TRBD2. V shed 0 bases, J shed 4 bases, and the junction held 15 bases outside the gene matches. CDR1 is LGHDT and CDR2 is YNNKEL in the germline V gene (reference sequence). The CDR3 sequence is 20 residues long. This CDR3 is CASSQERLRGGPAATGELFF. CDR3 DNA sequence: TGTGCCAGCAGCCAAGAGAGATTGCGGGGGGGGCCAGCGGCCACCGGGGAGCTGTTTTTT.

The rearrangement uses TRBV9 and TRBJ2-2; D gene uncertain. Trimming shortened V by 2 bases and J by 5 bases, and 7 bases separated the two germline ends. The CDR3 runs 13 residues. CDR1 and CDR2 (germline): SGDLS, YYNGEE. DNA of the CDR3: TGTGCCAGCAGCGTTTTCGGTACCGGGGAGCTGTTTTTT. It is translated as CASSVFGTGELFF.

This clone was observed a single time. The chain employs TRBV3-1 (or the pseudogene TRBV3-2) and TRBJ2-2, with 12 bases aligning to TRBD2. CDR1 LGHDT and CDR2 YNNKEL come from the germline V gene (reference sequence). Unmatched junction bases numbered 8, after V lost 3 bases and J lost 0 bases. The CDR3 extends over 19 amino acids. CDR3 loop: CASSQLAGGAGANTGELFF. The DNA of the CDR3 is TGTGCCAGCAGCCAGCTAGCGGGGGGGGCAGGCGCGAACACCGGGGAGCTGTTTTTT.

The rearrangement links TRBV19 to TRBJ2-5; D may be TRBD2 (5 bases). The V gene's germline CDR1 is LNHDA and CDR2 SQIVND (reference sequence). V was cut by 5 bases and J by 1 base, with 8 bases left in between. The CDR3 extends over 13 amino acids. CDR3 amino acids: CASSLSGQETQYF. CDR3 nucleotide sequence: TGTGCCAGTAGTCTGAGCGGCCAAGAGACCCAGTACTTC.

V usage is TRBV9 and J usage is TRBJ1-1; perhaps TRBD1 as D (5 bases). Germline loops: CDR1 SGDLS, CDR2 YYNGEE. The germline V and J ends were trimmed by 2 bases and 4 bases, with 12 bases remaining between them. This CDR3 comprises 14 residues. CDR3 bases: TGTGCCAGCAGCGTTGACAGTAGTACCACTGAAGCTTTCTTT. It is translated as CASSVDSSTTEAFF.

The chain recombines TRBV9 with TRBJ1-1; a possible D gene is TRBD1 (5 bases). Trimming removed 3 bases from V and 0 bases from J, with 12 bases in between. Germline V gives CDR1 SGDLS, CDR2 YYNGEE. The CDR3 sequence is 15 residues long. The CDR3, as DNA: TGTGCCAGCAGCGGACGACAGAATATGAACACTGAAGCTTTCTTT. As protein: CASSGRQNMNTEAFF.

The CDR3 nucleotides read TGTGCCAGCACCCACTCCCGAGGGGGATCCCGGGGCTACACCTTC. Translation gives CASTHSRGGSRGYTF. The chain couples TRBV6-5 to TRBJ1-2; D might be TRBD1 (6 bases). V was shortened by 7 bases and J by 8 bases, with 23 bases between the two germline ends. This CDR3 region has 15 residues. From germline, CDR1 is MNHEY and CDR2 SVGAGI.

The chain combines TRBV6-2 or TRBV6-3 with TRBJ1-2, with 8 bases lining up with TRBD1. CDR1 is MNHEY, CDR2 SVGEGT, per germline. The CDR3 extends over 13 amino acids. V dropped 6 bases and J dropped 8; count of bases not matched to a gene: 8. Here the CDR3 DNA reads TGTGCCAGCAGCTTCGGACAGGGTGCCGGCTACACCTTC. It specifies CASSFGQGAGYTF.

This chain uses TRBV2 with TRBJ1-5; 10 bases map to TRBD1. Germline V gene sequence: CDR1 SNHLY, CDR2 FYNNEI. V lost 3 bases, J lost 6 bases, and 8 bases stayed unmatched. The CDR3 runs 16 residues. CDR3 in amino acids: CASSELGQGSGQPQHF. The CDR3 DNA sequence: TGTGCCAGCAGTGAGTTGGGACAGGGGTCAGGTCAGCCCCAGCATTTT.

This chain links TRBV3-1 (or the pseudogene TRBV3-2) with TRBJ2-1; 7 nucleotides align to TRBD1. Germline V gene sequence: CDR1 LGHDT, CDR2 YNNKEL (reference sequence). The CDR3 extends over 16 amino acids. V shed 0 bases, J shed 6 bases, and the junction held 8 bases outside the gene matches. CDR3 sequence: CASSQEGRGLGNEQFF. The CDR3 nucleotides are TGTGCCAGCAGCCAAGAGGGAAGGGGGCTCGGCAATGAGCAGTTCTTC.

This chain uses TRBV29-1 with TRBJ2-1; TRBD2 agrees at 8 bases. The CDR3 consists of 12 residues. Germline V lookup: CDR1 SQVTM, CDR2 ANQGSEA. J gave up 9 bases and V 6 bases, and 7 bases lay outside the gene matches. CDR3 bases: TGCAGCGTCGCGGGCGGGGGGCGTGAGCAGTTCTTC. It encodes CSVAGGGREQFF.

A few counts support this clone. The rearrangement joins TRBV10-3 to TRBJ1-4, with D perhaps TRBD1 (6 bases). The CDR3 loop spans 15 amino acids. Germline V gene sequence: CDR1 ENHRY, CDR2 SYGVKD. Trimming shortened V by 4 bases and J by 7 bases, and 16 bases separated the two germline ends. CDR3 protein: CAISGRAGAGEKLFF. CDR3 coding DNA: TGTGCCATCAGTGGAAGGGCAGGGGCGGGTGAAAAACTGTTTTTT.

The CDR3 reads CASSERLGRGDEQFF. The CDR3 coding sequence is TGTGCCAGCAGTGAAAGATTAGGGCGGGGGGATGAGCAGTTCTTC. The rearrangement links TRBV6-1 to TRBJ2-1; 8 bases fit TRBD2. V gave up 2 bases and J gave up 8 bases; unmatched junction bases: 8. Germline V gives CDR1 MNHNS, CDR2 SASEGT. This CDR3 is 15 amino acids long.

The CDR3 bases are TGTGCCAGTAGTGACATCGGGACAGCGTATTATGGCTACACCTTC. Translation gives CASSDIGTAYYGYTF. This chain links TRBV19 with TRBJ1-2; 7 bases are shared with TRBD1. The germline gives CDR1 LNHDA, CDR2 SQIVND (reference sequence). The CDR3 has 15 amino acids. The V gene end was trimmed by 5 bases and the J gene end by 5 bases; junction bases not matched to a gene: 11.

This CDR3 reads CASSLIGKGENNEQFF. The CDR3 DNA sequence: TGTGCCAGCAGCTTAATCGGGAAAGGCGAGAACAATGAGCAGTTCTTC. The rearrangement links TRBV5-6 to TRBJ2-1, with D possibly matching TRBD2 (5 bases). This CDR3 comprises 16 residues. Germline CDR1 and CDR2: SGHDT and YYEEEE. V was trimmed by 2 bases and J by 5 bases, leaving 17 bases between them.